This T cell receptor (beta chain) was captured in a study of T cell changes during pregnancy in multiple sclerosis (dated by TCRdb to the late 2010s). As for the study more broadly: The study looked at changes in the T cell repertoire across pregnancy in women with multiple sclerosis.

This clone was recorded only once. Its antigen is not yet known. There are no base qualities to consult, and no much larger clone falls within one base. Libraries came from the immunoSEQ multiplex PCR assay. Here the immuneACCESS table is served through TCRdb, limited to in-frame sequences with V and J called. Missing clones are a known gap in these copies; in checked studies unresolved V genes cover under half, and the rest lacks a known reason. Here the sample has about 99,000 clones; approximately 93% occur a single time. The ten top clones hold 0.99% of the sample. Germline trimming: 0 bases from V, 6 bases from J; junction bases outside gene matches: 5. CDR3 length: 14 amino acids, cysteine to phenylalanine. CDR3 DNA only is kept here, 42 bases in frame from base 1. Sequences MNHEY (CDR1) and SVGAGI (CDR2) are obtained from the germline V gene.

The receptor comes from a female donor with multiple sclerosis, enrolled in a pregnancy study. This specimen was peripheral blood, taken after pregnancy. This sequence uses TRBV6-5 and TRBJ2-7, with 7 bases in between that match TRBD1. The CDR3 here reads CASSYSVRGFEQYF. The DNA reads as follows: TGTGCCAGCAGTTACTCGGTCAGGGGGTTCGAGCAGTACTTC.